The sample holds a few counts of the clone carrying this T cell receptor beta chain. Its antigen is not identified. The data stem from a study of CD8 T cells in ankylosing spondylitis. Findings and limits, study-wide: A motif in TCR beta, a set of 8 or 9 highly homologous variants, appeared characteristic of ankylosing spondylitis blood. Disease-linked clones were reportedly significantly enriched in matched ankylosing spondylitis synovial fluid. Clones linked to disease, bearing a CD8+ phenotype, were relatively rare in peripheral blood.

A single record per CDR3 protein comes from TCRdb applying MiXCR to the 5' RACE reads. The data show about 540,000 distinct CDR3 sequences, 9.5% to 15% seen once. This CDR3 has 13 amino acids. Germline V gene lookup returns CDR1 SGHRS and CDR2 YFSETQ. V lost 2 bases and J 3 bases, leaving 9 bases between the germline ends. This receptor was obtained from a male donor with ankylosing spondylitis. Material: blood, either unsorted or a sorted T cell fraction (not recorded which). The chain links TRBV5-1 to TRBJ2-7; D may be TRBD1 or TRBD2 (5 bases each). The CDR3 DNA reads TGCGCCAGCAGCTTCAGGGACGGCTACGAGCAGTACTTC. Its translation: CASSFRDGYEQYF. The full variable domain, in which reference TRBV5-1 and TRBJ2-7 provide the parts outside the CDR3, is KAGVTQTPRYLIKTRGQQVTLSCSPISGHRSVSWYQQTPGQGLQFLFEYFSETQRNKGNFPGRFSGRQFSNSRSEMNVSTLELGDSALYLCASSFRDGYEQYFGPGTRLTVT.